The following is a T cell receptor (beta chain) sequence with its context. Original handling: The authors estimated nucleated cell counts from reference gene primer amplification. The data were produced by immunoSEQ multiplex PCR, yet TCRdb's version contains in-frame clones alone and is incomplete. That table is the source of V, J and clone size, and D and trimming were worked out from the DNA. The table includes about 28,000 clones, over 70% detected once. The sample originates from a study of blood T cell repertoires in COVID-19. Study at large: Samples taken during acute and convalescent COVID-19 were collected in the United States, Italy and Spain. T cells, B-cell-depleted T cells, or PBMCs supplied cDNA or gDNA.

CDR3 length: 14 amino acids. V lost 3 bases and J lost 4, with 10 bases in between. Germline V lookup: CDR1 SEHNR, CDR2 FQNEAQ (reference sequence). The V and J genes are TRBV7-9 and TRBJ1-5; D is ambiguous. The sequenced sample was peripheral blood. This sequence was found in a woman aged 55-69 years with acute or convalescent COVID-19. This chain's CDR3 is CASSFGGQNQPQHF. CDR3 DNA sequence: TGTGCCAGCAGCTTTGGTGGGCAAAATCAGCCCCAGCATTTT.